A single sample gave rise to the 6 T cell receptor beta chains below, sequenced in a study of T cell responses to AZD1222 COVID-19 vaccine. Assay used: immunoSEQ multiplex PCR; TCRdb lists only in-frame clones, some missing. This sample yields about 90,000 clones, of which roughly 87% are seen a single time; 4.5% to 6% belongs to the top ten. The sequences come from peripheral blood, collected on day 0 of AZD1222 vaccination. These receptors were collected from an adult in good health.

The rearrangement uses TRBV5-1 and TRBJ2-2, with D hard to call. With 1 base removed from V and 4 bases from J, the gap between germline ends came to 11 bases. Per germline, CDR1 SGHRS and CDR2 YFSETQ. The CDR3 consists of 15 residues. The CDR3 reads CASSLSVSSTGELFF. CDR3 in DNA: TGCGCCAGCAGCTTGTCTGTCTCTTCCACCGGGGAGCTGTTTTTT.

The V gene is TRBV19, the J gene TRBJ1-5; tentatively, D is TRBD1 (5 bases). Looked up from germline, CDR1 is LNHDA and CDR2 is SQIVND (reference sequence). Trimming left V 3 bases short and J 4 bases short, with 10 bases between. The CDR3 is 14 amino acids. The CDR3 region has the DNA TGTGCCAGTAGTATTCGGGCAGGGAATCAGCCCCAGCATTTT. Its translation: CASSIRAGNQPQHF.

The chain couples TRBV3-1 (or the pseudogene TRBV3-2) to TRBJ1-6, with a weak D call TRBD1 (6 bases). From germline, CDR1 is LGHDT and CDR2 YNNKEL (reference sequence). This CDR3 comprises 18 residues. Trimming took off 4 bases at V and 6 bases at J, with 22 bases between the two ends. This CDR3 is CASSPRRTEMAPNSPLHF. The CDR3, as DNA: TGTGCCAGCAGCCCAAGACGGACAGAAATGGCACCTAATTCACCCCTCCACTTT.

The chain links TRBV4-3 to TRBJ2-1; D is perhaps TRBD2 (5 bases). The CDR3 consists of 16 residues. Trimming left V 1 base short and J 4 bases short, with 14 bases between. Germline values: CDR1 LGHNA, CDR2 YSLEER. Here the CDR3 DNA reads TGCGCCAGCAGCCAAGGCTGGCGGGTATCTTACAATGAGCAGTTCTTC. It codes for CASSQGWRVSYNEQFF.

This chain connects TRBV19 to TRBJ1-5; weak D call: TRBD1 (5 bases). The V end was cut by 3 bases, the J end by 2 bases, with 11 bases between. The CDR3 covers 15 residues. Germline CDR1 is LNHDA and CDR2 is SQIVND (reference sequence). CDR3 protein: CASSMGGVGNQPQHF. CDR3 DNA: TGTGCCAGTAGTATGGGGGGGGTTGGCAATCAGCCCCAGCATTTT.

This rearrangement joins TRBV7-9 to TRBJ1-5; TRBD1 matches at 10 bases. V was clipped by 5 bases and J by 4 bases; unmatched bases: 8. This CDR3 contains 16 residues. Germline V gives CDR1 SEHNR, CDR2 FQNEAQ (reference sequence). The CDR3 DNA reads TGTGCCAGCAGCCACTGGACGGGACAGGGGAATCAGCCCCAGCATTTT. Protein product: CASSHWTGQGNQPQHF.